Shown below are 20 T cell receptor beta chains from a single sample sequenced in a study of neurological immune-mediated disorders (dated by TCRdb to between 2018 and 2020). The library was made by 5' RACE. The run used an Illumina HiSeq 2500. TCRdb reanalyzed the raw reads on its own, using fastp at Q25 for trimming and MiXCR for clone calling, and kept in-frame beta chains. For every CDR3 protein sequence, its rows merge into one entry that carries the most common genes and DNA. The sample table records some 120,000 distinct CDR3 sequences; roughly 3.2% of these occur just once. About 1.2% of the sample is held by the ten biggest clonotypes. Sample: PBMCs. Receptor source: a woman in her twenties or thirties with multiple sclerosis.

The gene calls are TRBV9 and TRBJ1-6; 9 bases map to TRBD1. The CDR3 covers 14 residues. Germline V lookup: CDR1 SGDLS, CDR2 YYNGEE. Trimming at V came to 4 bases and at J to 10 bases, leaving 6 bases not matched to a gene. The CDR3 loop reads CASSYGTGSSPLHF. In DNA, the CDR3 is TGTGCCAGCAGCTACGGGACAGGGTCCTCACCCCTCCACTTT.

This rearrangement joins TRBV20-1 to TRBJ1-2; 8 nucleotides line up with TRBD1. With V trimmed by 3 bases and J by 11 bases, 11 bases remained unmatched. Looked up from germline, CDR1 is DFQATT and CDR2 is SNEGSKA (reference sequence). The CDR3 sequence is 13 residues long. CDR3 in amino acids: CSARPEQGGGYTF. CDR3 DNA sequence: TGCAGTGCTAGGCCCGAACAGGGGGGGGGGTACACCTTC.

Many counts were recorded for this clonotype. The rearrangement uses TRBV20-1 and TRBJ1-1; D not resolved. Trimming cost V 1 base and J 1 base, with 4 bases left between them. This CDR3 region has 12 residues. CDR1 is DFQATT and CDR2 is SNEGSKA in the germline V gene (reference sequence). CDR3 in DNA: TGCAGTGCTAGAGGGGGGAACACTGAAGCTTTCTTT. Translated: CSARGGNTEAFF.

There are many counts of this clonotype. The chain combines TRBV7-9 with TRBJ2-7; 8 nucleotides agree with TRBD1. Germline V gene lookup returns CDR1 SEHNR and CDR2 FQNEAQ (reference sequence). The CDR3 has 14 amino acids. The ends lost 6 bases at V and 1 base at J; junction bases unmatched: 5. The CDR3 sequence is CASRTGQGSYEQYF. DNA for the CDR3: TGTGCCAGCAGGACCGGACAGGGTTCCTACGAGCAGTACTTC. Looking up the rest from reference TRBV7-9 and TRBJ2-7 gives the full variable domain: DTGVSQNPRHKITKRGQNVTFRCDPISEHNRLYWYRQTLGQGPEFLTYFQNEAQLEKSRLLSDRFSAERPKGSFSTLEIQRTEQGDSAMYLCASRTGQGSYEQYFGPGTRLTVT.

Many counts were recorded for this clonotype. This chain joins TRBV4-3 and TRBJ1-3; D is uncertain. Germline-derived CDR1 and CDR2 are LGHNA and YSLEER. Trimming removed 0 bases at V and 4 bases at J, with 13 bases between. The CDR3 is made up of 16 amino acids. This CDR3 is CASSQDGQVAGNTIYF. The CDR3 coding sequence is TGCGCCAGCAGCCAAGATGGGCAGGTAGCCGGAAACACCATATATTTT.

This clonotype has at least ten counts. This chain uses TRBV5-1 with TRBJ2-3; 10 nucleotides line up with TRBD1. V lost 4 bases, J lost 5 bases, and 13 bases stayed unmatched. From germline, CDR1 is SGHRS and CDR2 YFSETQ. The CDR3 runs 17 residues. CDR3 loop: CASSRQGHGTGVDTQYF. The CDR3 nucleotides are TGCGCCAGCAGCCGACAGGGACACGGGACAGGGGTAGATACGCAGTATTTT.

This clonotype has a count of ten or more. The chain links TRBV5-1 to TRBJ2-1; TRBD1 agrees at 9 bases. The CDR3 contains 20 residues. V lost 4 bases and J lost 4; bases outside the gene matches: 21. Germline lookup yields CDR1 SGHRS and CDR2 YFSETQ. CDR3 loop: CASSIQDRGKIAGDYNEQFF. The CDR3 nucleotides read TGCGCCAGCAGCATCCAGGACAGGGGAAAGATCGCTGGGGATTACAATGAGCAGTTCTTC.

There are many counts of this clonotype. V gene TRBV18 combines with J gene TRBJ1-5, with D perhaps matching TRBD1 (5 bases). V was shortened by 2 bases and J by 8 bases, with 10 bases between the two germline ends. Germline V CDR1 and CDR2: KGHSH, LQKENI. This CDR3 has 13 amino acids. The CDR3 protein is CASSPSGSEPQHF. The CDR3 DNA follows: TGTGCCAGCTCACCATCAGGGTCGGAGCCCCAGCATTTT.

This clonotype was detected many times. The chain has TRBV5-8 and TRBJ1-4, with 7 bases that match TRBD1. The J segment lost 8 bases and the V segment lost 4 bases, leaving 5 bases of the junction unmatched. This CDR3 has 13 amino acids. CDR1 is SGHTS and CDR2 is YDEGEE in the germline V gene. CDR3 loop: CASSDTGVEKLFF. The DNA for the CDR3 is TGTGCCAGCAGCGATACAGGGGTGGAAAAACTGTTTTTT.

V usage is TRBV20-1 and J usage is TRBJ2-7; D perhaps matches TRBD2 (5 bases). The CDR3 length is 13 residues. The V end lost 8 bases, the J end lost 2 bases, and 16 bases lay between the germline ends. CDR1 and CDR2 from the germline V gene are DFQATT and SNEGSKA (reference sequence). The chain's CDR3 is CSLPGNNTYEQYF. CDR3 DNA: TGCAGTCTCCCGGGAAACAACACCTACGAGCAGTACTTC.

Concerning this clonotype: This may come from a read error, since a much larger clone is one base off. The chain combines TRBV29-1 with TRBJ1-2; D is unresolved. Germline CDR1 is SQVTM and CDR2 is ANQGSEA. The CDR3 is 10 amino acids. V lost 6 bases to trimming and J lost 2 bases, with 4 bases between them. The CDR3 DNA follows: TGCAGCGTCGACAACTATGGCTACACCTTC. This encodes CSVDNYGYTF.

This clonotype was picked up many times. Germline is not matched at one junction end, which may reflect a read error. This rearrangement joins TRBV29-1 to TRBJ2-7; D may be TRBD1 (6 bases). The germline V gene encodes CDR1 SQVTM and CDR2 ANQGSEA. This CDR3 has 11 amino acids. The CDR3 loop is CSVWTDYEQCF. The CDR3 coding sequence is TGCAGCGTTTGGACAGACTACGAGCAGTGCTTC.

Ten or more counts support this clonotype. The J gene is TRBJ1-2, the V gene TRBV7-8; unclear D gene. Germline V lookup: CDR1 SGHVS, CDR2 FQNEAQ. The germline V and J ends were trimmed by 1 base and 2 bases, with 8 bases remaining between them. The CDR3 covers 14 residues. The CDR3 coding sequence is TGTGCCAGCAGCTTAGAGGGAAGAAACTATGGCTACACCTTC. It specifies CASSLEGRNYGYTF.

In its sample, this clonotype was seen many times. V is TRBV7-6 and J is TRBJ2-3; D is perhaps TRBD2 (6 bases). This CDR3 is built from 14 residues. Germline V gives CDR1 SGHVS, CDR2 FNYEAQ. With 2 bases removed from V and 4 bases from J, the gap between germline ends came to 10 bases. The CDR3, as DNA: TGTGCCAGCAGCTTAAAGGGAGGCCCAGATACGCAGTATTTT. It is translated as CASSLKGGPDTQYF.

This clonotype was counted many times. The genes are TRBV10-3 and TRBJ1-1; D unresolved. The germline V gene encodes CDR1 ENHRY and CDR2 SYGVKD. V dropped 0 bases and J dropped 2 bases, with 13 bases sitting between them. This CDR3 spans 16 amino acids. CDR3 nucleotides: TGTGCCATCAGTGAGTCGACTCGTCGGGGAAACACTGAAGCTTTCTTT. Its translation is CAISESTRRGNTEAFF.

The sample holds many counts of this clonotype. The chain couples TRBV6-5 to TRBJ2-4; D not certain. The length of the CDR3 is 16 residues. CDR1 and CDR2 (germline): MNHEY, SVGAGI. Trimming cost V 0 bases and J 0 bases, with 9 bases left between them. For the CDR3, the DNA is TGTGCCAGCAGTTACTCGTTAGGGATAGCCAAAAACATTCAGTACTTC. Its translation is CASSYSLGIAKNIQYF.

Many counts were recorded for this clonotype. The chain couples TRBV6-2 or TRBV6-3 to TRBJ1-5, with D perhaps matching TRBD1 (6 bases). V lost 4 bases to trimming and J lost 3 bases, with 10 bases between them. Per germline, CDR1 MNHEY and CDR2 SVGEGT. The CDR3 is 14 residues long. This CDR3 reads CASSWGGPNQPQHF. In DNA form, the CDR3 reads TGTGCCAGCAGTTGGGGGGGGCCCAATCAGCCCCAGCATTTT.

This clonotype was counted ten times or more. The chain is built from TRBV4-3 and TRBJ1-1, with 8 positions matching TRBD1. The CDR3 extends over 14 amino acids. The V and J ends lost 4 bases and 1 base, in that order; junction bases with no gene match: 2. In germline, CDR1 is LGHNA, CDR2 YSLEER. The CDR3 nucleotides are TGCGCCAGCAGCCTACAGGGGGGGAACACTGAAGCTTTCTTT. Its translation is CASSLQGGNTEAFF.

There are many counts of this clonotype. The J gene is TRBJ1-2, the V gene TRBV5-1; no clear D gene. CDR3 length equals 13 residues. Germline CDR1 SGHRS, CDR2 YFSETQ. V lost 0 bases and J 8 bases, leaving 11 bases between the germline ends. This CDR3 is CASSLAGVRGYTF. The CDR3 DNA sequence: TGCGCCAGCAGCTTGGCCGGGGTTCGCGGCTACACCTTC.

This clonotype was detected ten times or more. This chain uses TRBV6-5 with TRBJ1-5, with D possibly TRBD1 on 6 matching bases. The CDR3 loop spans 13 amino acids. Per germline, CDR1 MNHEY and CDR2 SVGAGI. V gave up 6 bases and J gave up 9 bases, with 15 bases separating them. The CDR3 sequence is CASSVQGNGPQHF. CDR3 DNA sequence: TGTGCCAGCAGCGTGCAGGGGAATGGGCCCCAGCATTTT.